This T cell receptor (beta chain) comes out of a study of T cells in Graves' hyperthyroidism and ophthalmopathy. Study results and limitations: Peripheral blood also featured most of the thyroid clonotypes expanded above 0.001. With a median lead of around 5.9 months before onset, the model predicted ophthalmopathy.

Exclusions: uncontrolled infection, other autoimmune disease, pregnancy, lactation. Isolation of PBMCs was performed on about 10 ml fresh peripheral blood. Researchers amplified the TCR beta CDR3 regions from RNA transcripts. With the HTBI primer set, the TCR CDR3 went through a first round of RT-PCR. Via MiXCR, TCRdb re-called the multiplex PCR reads, giving one row per CDR3 protein. The sample records roughly 380,000 distinct CDR3 sequences, roughly 20% being singletons. This clonotype has ten or more counts. Antigen: not known. Trimming pared 5 bases from V and 3 bases from J, leaving 10 bases between. Germline V CDR1 and CDR2: DFQATT, SNEGSKA (reference sequence). The CDR3 runs to 13 residues.

Material for sequencing was blood. The V and J genes are TRBV20-1 and TRBJ2-2, with unresolved D. The clonotype comes from a woman between 40 and 50 years old with Graves' ophthalmopathy. CDR3 nucleotides: TGCAGTGCTCCCGGCCGGGACACCGGGGAGCTGTTTTTT. It encodes CSAPGRDTGELFF.